This TCR beta chain was documented in a study of blood T cell repertoires in COVID-19. About the study: Collection of acute and convalescent COVID-19 samples took place in the United States, Italy and Spain. The analysed material was cDNA or gDNA that came from T cells, B-cell-depleted T cells, or PBMCs.

Authors' methods: Amplification from reference gene primers served as the basis for estimated nucleated cell counts. The protocol was immunoSEQ multiplex PCR, while the TCRdb copy is restricted to in-frame clones and leaves out a portion. That table supplies the V and J calls and clone size; D and trimming were determined from the DNA. The table includes 81,000 or so clones, around 91% detected once. The CDR3 contains 14 residues. CDR1 is SGDLS and CDR2 is YYNGEE in the germline V gene. Trimming took off 0 bases at V and 8 bases at J, with 14 bases between the two ends. The sample comprised peripheral blood. This chain connects TRBV9 to TRBJ1-2; D is unresolved. The TCR was taken from a man aged 65-85 years with active or convalescent COVID-19. The CDR3 DNA follows: TGTGCCAGCAGCGTAGTACCTGGAGGGTACGGCTACACCTTC. Translating gives CASSVVPGGYGYTF.